This T cell receptor (beta chain) originates from a study of T-cell memory formation after mild COVID-19. TCRdb passed the 5' RACE reads through MiXCR, listing each CDR3 protein once. The table includes roughly 480,000 distinct CDR3 sequences, roughly 25% detected once. Trimming removed 3 bases from V and 1 base from J; junction bases left unmatched: 5. This CDR3 has 15 residues. The germline V gene has CDR1 SGDLS and CDR2 YYNGEE. This clonotype was picked up a small number of times. The sequenced material came from PBMCs or a T cell subset sorted from them (not recorded which). The rearrangement links TRBV9 to TRBJ1-1; 8 bases map to TRBD1. The receptor was isolated from an adult woman who had mild COVID-19 (a few samples of this study predate the infection). Cell type and time point are not known. In DNA, the CDR3 is TGTGCCAGCAGCGCTGGGACAGGCAAGAACACTGAAGCTTTCTTT. It codes for CASSAGTGKNTEAFF.